This paragraph covers one T cell receptor beta chain sequence. The antigen is not known. The data were obtained in a study of T-cell reconstitution after alpha-beta-depleted transplantation in children. The library targeted TCRbeta and was prepared with unique molecular identifiers. TCRdb re-analysed the PCR reads in MiXCR, keeping a single row per CDR3 protein. The profile shows roughly 120,000 distinct CDR3 sequences, more than 20% of them singletons. The germline gives CDR1 SQVTM, CDR2 ANQGSEA. There are 14 residues in the CDR3. V lost 5 bases to trimming and J lost 2 bases, with 13 bases between them. Study conclusions and caveats: Several hundred rapidly expanded clones from non-depleted graft cells reportedly supplied alpha-beta T cells about two months post-transplant.

This clonotype was obtained from a male patient between 2 and 9 years old who had a stem cell transplant for chronic granulomatous disease, so the T cells may come from the graft donor. The V call is TRBV29-1, the J call TRBJ2-4; D call uncertain. The material sequenced was PBMCs, mostly from graft donor cells, taken 180 days after TCRalphabeta/CD19-depleted stem cell transplant. The chain's CDR3 is CSVSGRFSKNIQYF. CDR3 in DNA: TGCAGCGTTTCCGGACGTTTTTCCAAAAACATTCAGTACTTC.